The sequence of this T cell receptor (beta chain) was determined in a study of T cell changes during pregnancy in multiple sclerosis. The CDR3 has 11 residues. Germline V gives CDR1 WSHSY, CDR2 SAAADI. Trimming removed 6 bases from V and 4 bases from J, with 5 bases in between. The table came from immunoSEQ multiplex PCR; TCRdb's copy has only in-frame clones and leaves some out. The sample yields approximately 92,000 clones, 92% seen once. The chain couples TRBV10-2 to TRBJ2-3, with no clear D. This TCR was sampled from a female donor with multiple sclerosis, enrolled in a pregnancy study. The specimen comprised peripheral blood, sampled in the first trimester of pregnancy. CDR3 nucleotides: TGCGCCAGCAGCCTATCAGATACGCAGTATTTT. Translated, it gives CASSLSDTQYF.